Below, 10 T cell receptor beta chains from the same sample are listed, as sequenced in a study of T cells in Graves' hyperthyroidism and ophthalmopathy. The TCR beta CDR3 regions underwent amplification using RNA transcripts as the source. The HTBI primer set served for first-round RT-PCR of the TCR CDR3. TCRdb ran MiXCR on the multiplex PCR reads and lists one entry per CDR3 protein. The sample contains 250,000 to 300,000 distinct CDR3 sequences, around 15% of which appear only once. Specimen: blood. All receptors derive from a woman aged 50 to 65 with Graves' hyperthyroidism that later progressed to Graves' ophthalmopathy.

The chain combines TRBV28 with TRBJ1-6, with D possibly being TRBD1 (6 bases). The CDR3 is 14 residues long. V lost 6 bases, J lost 10 bases, and 16 bases lay in between. From germline, CDR1 is MDHEN and CDR2 SYDVKM. As DNA, the CDR3 is TGTGCCAGCAGACCCACAGGGTGGCGGTCACCCCTCCACTTT. Translated: CASRPTGWRSPLHF.

The rearrangement uses TRBV5-4 and TRBJ1-6; D may be TRBD1 (5 bases). Germline V CDR1 and CDR2: SGHNT, YYREEE (reference sequence). Between the trimmed V and J ends, which lost 7 bases and 5 bases, there was a span of 13 bases. CDR3 length equals 14 residues. DNA for the CDR3: TGTGCCAGCTACCGGGACGGCAATAATTCACCCCTCCACTTT. Translation: CASYRDGNNSPLHF.

This clonotype appeared once. V usage is TRBV20-1 and J usage is TRBJ1-2; D is unresolved. Germline V gene data show CDR1 as DFQATT and CDR2 as SNEGSKA (reference sequence). The ends were cut back, 3 bases at V and 3 bases at J, with 8 bases in the middle. This CDR3 region has 12 residues. The CDR3 region has the DNA TGCAGTGCTAGGATGTCAGACTATGGCTACACCTTC. Translated: CSARMSDYGYTF.

This rearrangement joins TRBV24-1 to TRBJ1-1, with 8 bases aligning to TRBD1. The V gene end was trimmed by 3 bases and the J gene end by 1 base; junction bases not matched to a gene: 3. CDR3 length: 15 amino acids. The V gene's germline CDR1 is KGHDR and CDR2 SFDVKD. CDR3 region: CATSDGQGPNTEAFF. The CDR3 DNA reads TGTGCCACCAGTGATGGACAGGGCCCGAACACTGAAGCTTTCTTT.

This clonotype was seen repeatedly, ten times or more. The V and J genes are TRBV28 and TRBJ2-7; 9 nucleotides match TRBD1. Germline CDR1 is MDHEN and CDR2 is SYDVKM. The CDR3 runs 15 residues. V lost 2 bases, J lost 3 bases, and 5 bases stayed unmatched. The CDR3 bases are TGTGCCAGCAGTTTAGTCCCGGGACAGGGCTACGAGCAGTACTTC. This translates into CASSLVPGQGYEQYF.

This clonotype was seen repeatedly, ten times or more. The DNA of the CDR3 is TGTGCCAGCAGCCACAGGGAGGCAAACACCGGGGAGCTGTTTTTT. Protein product: CASSHREANTGELFF. The J gene is TRBJ2-2, the V gene TRBV3-1; possibly TRBD2 for D (6 bases). Trimming pared 3 bases from V and 2 bases from J, leaving 10 bases between. CDR1 is LGHDT, CDR2 YNNKEL, per germline (reference sequence). The CDR3 is 15 residues long.

In this sample, this clonotype turned up a few times. This may be a read error: a much more frequent sequence differs by one nucleotide. The chain joins TRBV6-5 to TRBJ2-3; no definite D call. Per the germline V gene, CDR1 is MNHEY and CDR2 is SVGAGI. The CDR3 is made up of 14 amino acids. The V and J ends lost 0 bases and 2 bases respectively, with 6 bases between them. In DNA form, the CDR3 reads TGTGCCAGCAGTTACTCGAGGCCCACAGATACGCAGTATTTT. Protein product: CASSYSRPTDTQYF.

This clonotype was found many times. This rearrangement joins TRBV2 to TRBJ1-1; D gene ambiguous. Trimming left V 8 bases short and J 1 base short, with 14 bases between. In germline, CDR1 is SNHLY, CDR2 FYNNEI. This CDR3 is built from 14 residues. CDR3 in amino acids: CASRSYSENTEAFF. DNA for the CDR3: TGTGCCAGCCGGTCTTATTCAGAGAACACTGAAGCTTTCTTT.

This clonotype was detected ten times or more. The J gene is TRBJ1-1, the V gene TRBV18, with D possibly being TRBD1 (6 bases). The CDR3 has 16 amino acids. Trimming removed 3 bases at V and 3 bases at J, with 17 bases between. CDR1 and CDR2 from the germline V gene are KGHSH and LQKENI. The DNA for the CDR3 is TGTGCCAGCTCACCTCAACAGGGACCAGGGCACACTGAAGCTTTCTTT. Protein product: CASSPQQGPGHTEAFF. The full variable domain, completed using reference TRBV18 and TRBJ1-1, is NAGVMQNPRHLVRRRGQEARLRCSPMKGHSHVYWYRQLPEEGLKFMVYLQKENIIDESGMPKERFSAEFPKEGPSILRIQQVVRGDSAAYFCASSPQQGPGHTEAFFGQGTRLTVV.

This rearrangement joins TRBV28 to TRBJ2-7; 10 positions match TRBD1. The junction had 14 bases not matched to a gene; V was cut back by 6 bases and J by 6 bases. The CDR3 has 16 residues. Germline V CDR1 and CDR2: MDHEN, SYDVKM. In DNA form, the CDR3 reads TGTGCCAGCAGCCCCCCCCCGGGACAGGGGCGATCCGAGCAGTACTTC. Protein sequence: CASSPPPGQGRSEQYF.